This T cell receptor beta chain originates from a study of shared clonotypes between healthy human individuals. Unsorted samples, those not sorted, used 75 million to 90 million PBMCs for genomic DNA. Assay used: immunoSEQ multiplex PCR; TCRdb lists only in-frame clones, some missing. The sample lists 520,000 or so clones, 70% to 80% occurring once. The sequencing input was PBMCs. The clonotype originates from a woman between 40 and 55 years old in good health. Some clones in this sample may be carry-over from other donors' samples.

In nucleotides, the CDR3 is TGTGCCAGCAGCTTAGCGGGGCCCTGTTGGGAGACCCAGTACTTC. Protein sequence: CASSLAGPCWETQYF. The chain links TRBV7-6 to TRBJ2-5; TRBD1 might be the D (5 bases). The CDR3 is made up of 15 amino acids. Germline-derived CDR1 and CDR2 are SGHVS and FNYEAQ. The V gene lost 0 bases and the J gene lost 5 bases, with 13 bases spanning the gap.